The clone carrying this T cell receptor (beta chain) was recorded many times. Its antigen is unidentified. TCR beta CDR3 regions were amplified from RNA transcripts. Primed by the HTBI set, a first-round RT-PCR was run on the TCR CDR3. One entry per CDR3 protein, called by TCRdb with MiXCR from the multiplex PCR reads. This sample has approximately 410,000 distinct CDR3 sequences, with around 13% found just once. The CDR3 is made up of 15 amino acids. CDR1 is SGHRS, CDR2 YFSETQ, per germline. The V end lost 4 bases, the J end lost 1 base, and 13 bases lay between the germline ends. The data originate from a study of T cells in Graves' hyperthyroidism and ophthalmopathy. The diagnostic basis comprised clinical symptoms, serum thyroxine and TRAb, thyroid ultrasound and orbital computed tomography. Findings and limits, study-wide: Blood also held most thyroid clonotypes expanded beyond 0.001. Ophthalmopathy got predicted by the model a median around 6.8 months before its onset.

The genes are TRBV5-1 and TRBJ2-3; D perhaps matches TRBD2 (5 bases). Sequencing was performed on blood. This sequence was found in a woman younger than 35 with Graves' hyperthyroidism. The CDR3 reads CASSEGSGGTDTQYF. In DNA, the CDR3 is TGCGCCAGCAGCGAGGGCTCGGGCGGCACAGATACGCAGTATTTT.